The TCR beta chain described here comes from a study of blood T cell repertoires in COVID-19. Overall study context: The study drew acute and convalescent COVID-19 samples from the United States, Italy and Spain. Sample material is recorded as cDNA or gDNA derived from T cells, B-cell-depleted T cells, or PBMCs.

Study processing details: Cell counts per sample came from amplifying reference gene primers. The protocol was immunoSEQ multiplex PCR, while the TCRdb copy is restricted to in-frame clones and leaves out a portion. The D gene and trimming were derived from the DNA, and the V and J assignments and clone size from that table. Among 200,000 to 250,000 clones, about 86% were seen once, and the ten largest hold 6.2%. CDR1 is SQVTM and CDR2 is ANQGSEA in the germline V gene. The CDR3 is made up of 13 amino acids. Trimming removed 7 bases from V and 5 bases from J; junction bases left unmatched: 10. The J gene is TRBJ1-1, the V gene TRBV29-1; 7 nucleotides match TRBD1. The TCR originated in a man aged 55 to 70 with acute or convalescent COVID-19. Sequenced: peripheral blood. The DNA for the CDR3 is TGCAGCGCCGATAAACAGGGGTTTACTGAAGCTTTCTTT. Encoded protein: CSADKQGFTEAFF.